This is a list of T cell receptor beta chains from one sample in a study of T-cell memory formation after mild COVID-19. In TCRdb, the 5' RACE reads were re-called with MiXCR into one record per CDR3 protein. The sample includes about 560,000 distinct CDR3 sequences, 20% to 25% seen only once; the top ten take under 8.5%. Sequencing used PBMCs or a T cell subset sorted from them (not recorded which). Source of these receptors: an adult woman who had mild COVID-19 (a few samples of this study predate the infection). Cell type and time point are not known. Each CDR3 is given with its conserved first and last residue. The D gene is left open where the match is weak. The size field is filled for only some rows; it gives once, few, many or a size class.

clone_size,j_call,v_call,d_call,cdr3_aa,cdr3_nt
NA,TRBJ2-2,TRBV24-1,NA,CATRGRGSTGELFF,TGTGCCACCAGAGGAAGGGGCTCCACCGGGGAGCTGTTTTTT
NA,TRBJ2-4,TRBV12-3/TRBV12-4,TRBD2,CASSLGGSGVAKNIQYF,TGTGCCAGCAGTTTAGGAGGGAGCGGGGTAGCCAAAAACATTCAGTACTTC
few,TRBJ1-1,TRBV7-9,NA,CASTLGGGAEAFF,TGTGCCAGCACCCTCGGAGGAGGCGCTGAAGCTTTCTTT
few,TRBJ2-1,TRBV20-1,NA,CSASGGGPYNEQFF,TGCAGTGCTAGCGGGGGCGGACCCTACAATGAGCAGTTCTTC
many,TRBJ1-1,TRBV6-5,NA,CASSFGTNTEAFF,TGTGCCAGCAGCTTTGGGACGAACACTGAAGCTTTCTTT
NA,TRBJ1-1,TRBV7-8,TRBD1,CASSLEGQGVTEAFF,TGTGCCAGCAGCTTAGAAGGACAGGGGGTAACTGAAGCTTTCTTT
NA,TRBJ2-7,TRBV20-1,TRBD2,CSARTSGRGFGHEQYF,TGCAGTGCTAGGACTAGCGGGAGGGGGTTCGGCCACGAGCAGTACTTC
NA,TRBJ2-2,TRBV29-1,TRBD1,CSVGFFDRGDTGELFF,TGCAGCGTTGGGTTCTTTGACAGGGGCGACACCGGGGAGCTGTTTTTT
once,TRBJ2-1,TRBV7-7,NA,CASSLAGGNTEQFF,TGTGCTAGCAGCTTAGCCGGCGGGAATACCGAGCAGTTCTTC
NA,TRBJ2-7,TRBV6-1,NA,CASSERGSSSYEQYF,TGTGCCAGCAGTGAAAGGGGCAGTAGCTCCTACGAGCAGTACTTC
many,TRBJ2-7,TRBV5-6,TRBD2,CASSLVRDYTRYEQYF,TGTGCCAGCAGCTTGGTAAGGGACTACACTCGCTACGAGCAGTACTTC
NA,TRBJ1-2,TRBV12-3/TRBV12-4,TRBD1,CASRDRGHGYTF,TGTGCCAGCCGGGACAGGGGGCATGGCTACACCTTC
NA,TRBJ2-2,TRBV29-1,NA,CSACGNTGELFF,TGCAGCGCCTGTGGGAACACCGGGGAGCTGTTTTTT